This TCR beta chain was recorded in a study of blood T cell repertoires in COVID-19. The V gene lost 2 bases and the J gene lost 6 bases, with 13 bases spanning the gap. This CDR3 is 14 amino acids long. Germline V gene sequence: CDR1 SNHLY, CDR2 FYNNEI. TCRdb keeps only in-frame clones here, not all; method: immunoSEQ multiplex PCR. The sample holds a few hundred thousand clones, approximately 85% seen once. This clonotype was obtained from a woman aged 25 to 39 who had recovered from COVID-19. The V call is TRBV2, the J call TRBJ1-2, with a weak D call TRBD1 (5 bases). Sequences were obtained from PBMCs or T cells enriched from blood (not recorded which). This CDR3 reads CASSERQGIDGYTF. CDR3 nucleotide sequence: TGTGCCAGCAGTGAACGGCAGGGAATAGATGGCTACACCTTC.